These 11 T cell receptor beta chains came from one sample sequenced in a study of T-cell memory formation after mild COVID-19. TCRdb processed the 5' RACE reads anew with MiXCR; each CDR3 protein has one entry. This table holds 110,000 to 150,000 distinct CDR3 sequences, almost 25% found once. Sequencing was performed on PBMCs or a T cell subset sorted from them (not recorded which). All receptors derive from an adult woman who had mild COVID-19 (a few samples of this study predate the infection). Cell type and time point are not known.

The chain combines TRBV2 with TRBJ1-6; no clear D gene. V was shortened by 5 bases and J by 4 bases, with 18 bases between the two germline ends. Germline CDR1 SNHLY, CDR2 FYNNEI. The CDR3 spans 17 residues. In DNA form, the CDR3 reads TGTGCCAGCAGTCAGGACGGACGAACACGATATAATTCACCCCTCCACTTT. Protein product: CASSQDGRTRYNSPLHF.

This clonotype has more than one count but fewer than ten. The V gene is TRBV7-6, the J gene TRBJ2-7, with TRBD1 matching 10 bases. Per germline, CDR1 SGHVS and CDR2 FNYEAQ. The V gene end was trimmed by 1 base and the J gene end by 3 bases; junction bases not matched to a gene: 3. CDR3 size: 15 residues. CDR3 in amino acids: CASSLVTGGNYEQYF. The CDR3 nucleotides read TGTGCCAGCAGCTTAGTGACAGGGGGCAACTACGAGCAGTACTTC.

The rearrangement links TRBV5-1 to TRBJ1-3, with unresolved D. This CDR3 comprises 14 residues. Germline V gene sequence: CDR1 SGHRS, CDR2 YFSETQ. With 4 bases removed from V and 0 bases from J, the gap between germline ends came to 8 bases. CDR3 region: CASSPDSSGNTIYF. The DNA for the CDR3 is TGCGCCAGCAGCCCGGACTCCTCTGGAAACACCATATATTTT.

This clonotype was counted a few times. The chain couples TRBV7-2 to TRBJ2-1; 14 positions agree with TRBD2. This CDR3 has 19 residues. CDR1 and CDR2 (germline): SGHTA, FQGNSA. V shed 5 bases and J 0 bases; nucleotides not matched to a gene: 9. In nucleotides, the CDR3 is TGTGCCAGCAGCCATGGACTAGCGGGAGGCTATAGCTCCTACAATGAGCAGTTCTTC. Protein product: CASSHGLAGGYSSYNEQFF.

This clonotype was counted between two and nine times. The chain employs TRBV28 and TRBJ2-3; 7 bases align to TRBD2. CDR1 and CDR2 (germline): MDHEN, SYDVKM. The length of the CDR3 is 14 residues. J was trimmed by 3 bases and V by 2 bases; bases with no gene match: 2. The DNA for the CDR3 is TGTGCCAGCAGTTTACACGGGAGGACAGATACGCAGTATTTT. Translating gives CASSLHGRTDTQYF.

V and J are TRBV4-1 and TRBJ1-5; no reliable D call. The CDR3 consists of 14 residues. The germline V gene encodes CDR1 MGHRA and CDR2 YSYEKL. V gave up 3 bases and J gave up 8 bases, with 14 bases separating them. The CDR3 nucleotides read TGCGCCAGCAGCCACTCAGGCAGCCGGGAGCCCCAGCATTTT. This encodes CASSHSGSREPQHF.

CDR3 sequence reads: CASSSRGSPSNEQFF. CDR3 DNA sequence: TGTGCCAGCAGTTCTCGCGGGAGTCCTTCAAATGAGCAGTTCTTC. The rearrangement uses TRBV6-4 and TRBJ2-1, with 7 bases aligning to TRBD2. The CDR3 covers 15 residues. The junction had 11 bases not matched to a gene; V was cut back by 5 bases and J by 7 bases. Germline lookup yields CDR1 MRHNA and CDR2 SNTAGT.

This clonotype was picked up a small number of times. The CDR3 DNA reads TGTGCCAGCAGCTACTATGCAGGGGAAGCTTTCTTT. Protein sequence: CASSYYAGEAFF. The rearrangement links TRBV5-4 to TRBJ1-1; D perhaps matches TRBD1 (5 bases). The CDR3 totals 12 residues. Trimming took 3 bases from V and 8 from J, leaving 11 bases between them. Germline values: CDR1 SGHNT, CDR2 YYREEE (reference sequence).

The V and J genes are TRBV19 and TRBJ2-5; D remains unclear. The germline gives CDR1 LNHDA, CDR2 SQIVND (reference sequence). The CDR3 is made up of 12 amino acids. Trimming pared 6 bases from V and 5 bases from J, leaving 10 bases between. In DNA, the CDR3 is TGTGCCAGTAGCGGATCATTGGAGACCCAGTACTTC. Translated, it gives CASSGSLETQYF.

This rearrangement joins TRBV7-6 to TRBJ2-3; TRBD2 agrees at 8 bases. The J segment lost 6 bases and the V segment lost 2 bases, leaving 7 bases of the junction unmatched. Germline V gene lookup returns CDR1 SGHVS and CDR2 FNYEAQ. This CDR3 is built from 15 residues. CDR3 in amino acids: CASSLTGGAADTQYF. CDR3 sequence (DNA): TGTGCCAGCAGCTTAACCGGGGGGGCCGCGGATACGCAGTATTTT.

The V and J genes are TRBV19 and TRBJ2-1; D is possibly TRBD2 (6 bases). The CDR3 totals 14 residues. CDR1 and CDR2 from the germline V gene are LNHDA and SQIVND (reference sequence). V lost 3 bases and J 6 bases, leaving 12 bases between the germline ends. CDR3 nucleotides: TGTGCCAGTAGTATTTCCTCGGGAGTCAATGAGCAGTTCTTC. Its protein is CASSISSGVNEQFF.